These 27 T cell receptor beta chains were sequenced from one sample in a study of blood T cell repertoires in COVID-19 (dated by TCRdb to about 2020). To prepare the library, the immunoSEQ multiplex PCR assay was applied. TCRdb stores this immuneACCESS table with in-frame sequences only. Part of the clones is absent; in the studies checked, under half of the shortfall reflects unresolved V genes, and no reason is known for the rest. This sample gives a few hundred thousand clones in total; 80% to 90% of them show up just once. Around 0.97% of the sample comes from the top ten. The sample consisted of peripheral blood. Every receptor here comes from a man in his forties with acute or convalescent COVID-19.

The DNA of the CDR3 is TGTGCCAGCAGGAAACGACAGGGGACGAACACTGAAGCTTTCTTT. Protein: CASRKRQGTNTEAFF. The V gene is TRBV2, the J gene TRBJ1-1, with TRBD1 identical over 8 bases. The CDR3 has 15 amino acids. The ends lost 6 bases at V and 1 base at J; junction bases unmatched: 7. The germline CDR1 and CDR2 sequences are SNHLY and FYNNEI.

The chain combines TRBV5-4 with TRBJ1-2, with D possibly TRBD1 on 6 matching bases. Deletions cut 0 bases from V and 4 bases from J, with 13 bases between. This CDR3 comprises 15 residues. Germline values: CDR1 SGHNT, CDR2 YYREEE (reference sequence). The CDR3, as DNA: TGTGCCAGCAGCTTGGCCTCGGACAGCCGCTATGGCTACACCTTC. Amino acids: CASSLASDSRYGYTF.

V and J are TRBV13 and TRBJ2-7, with a possible D match to TRBD1 (6 bases). CDR3 length: 13 residues. Trimming stripped 3 bases from V and 6 bases from J, with 12 bases between. Germline V gene data show CDR1 as PRHDT and CDR2 as FYEKMQ (reference sequence). CDR3 nucleotide sequence: TGTGCCAGCAGCTTTAGACAGGTCGCCGAGCAGTACTTC. Translating gives CASSFRQVAEQYF. The full variable domain, in which reference TRBV13 and TRBJ2-7 provide the parts outside the CDR3, is AAGVIQSPRHLIKEKRETATLKCYPIPRHDTVYWYQQGPGQDPQFLISFYEKMQSDKGSIPDRFSAQQFSDYHSELNMSSLELGDSALYFCASSFRQVAEQYFGPGTRLTVT.

This clone has just a few counts. The chain combines TRBV5-1 with TRBJ1-2; D gene uncertain. This CDR3 is 13 amino acids long. Per germline, CDR1 SGHRS and CDR2 YFSETQ. V was shortened by 0 bases and J by 8 bases, with 11 bases between the two germline ends. The CDR3 DNA reads TGCGCCAGCAGCTTGGATGGAGGAGGAGGCTACACCTTC. Amino acids: CASSLDGGGGYTF.

The chain links TRBV5-4 to TRBJ2-2; 7 bases match TRBD1. The CDR3 length is 16 residues. Germline V gene lookup returns CDR1 SGHNT and CDR2 YYREEE (reference sequence). V gave up 3 bases and J gave up 8 bases; unmatched junction bases: 13. CDR3 amino acids: CASSYGVGGKGGELFF. CDR3 DNA: TGTGCCAGCAGCTACGGAGTAGGGGGCAAGGGAGGGGAGCTGTTTTTT. The full variable domain, with the rest looked up from reference TRBV5-4 and TRBJ2-2, is ETGVTQSPTHLIKTRGQQVTLRCSSQSGHNTVSWYQQALGQGPQFIFQYYREEENGRGNFPPRFSGLQFPNYSSELNVNALELDDSALYLCASSYGVGGKGGELFFGEGSRLTVL.

Here the CDR3 DNA reads TGTGCCACCAGTGACTCAGGCTTAAACGATGAAAAACTGTTTTTT. Residues: CATSDSGLNDEKLFF. The chain joins TRBV24-1 to TRBJ1-4, with D hard to call. The CDR3 consists of 15 residues. Between the trimmed V and J ends, which lost 4 bases and 6 bases, there was a span of 14 bases. Germline loops: CDR1 KGHDR, CDR2 SFDVKD.

The chain carries TRBV6-5 and TRBJ2-1; TRBD2 agrees at 7 bases. V lost 4 bases, J lost 0 bases, and 6 bases stayed unmatched. CDR1 is MNHEY and CDR2 is SVGAGI in the germline V gene. The CDR3 covers 16 residues. CDR3 protein: CASSSRGEISYNEQFF. The DNA of the CDR3 is TGTGCCAGCAGTTCCCGGGGGGAGATCTCCTACAATGAGCAGTTCTTC.

This chain links TRBV19 with TRBJ2-7; 7 nucleotides line up with TRBD2. CDR3 size: 14 residues. Germline V gives CDR1 LNHDA, CDR2 SQIVND (reference sequence). The V gene end was trimmed by 6 bases and the J gene end by 5 bases; junction bases not matched to a gene: 10. The chain's CDR3 is CASRDTGGKNEQYF. CDR3 nucleotide sequence: TGTGCCAGTAGAGACACGGGGGGAAAAAACGAGCAGTACTTC.

The rearrangement links TRBV11-2 to TRBJ2-3; TRBD2 matches at 8 bases. CDR3 size: 14 residues. Germline CDR1 reads SGHAT; CDR2 reads FQNNGV. With V trimmed by 10 bases and J by 3 bases, 9 bases remained unmatched. DNA of the CDR3: TGTGCCACCTCGCTGGTAGCGGGAACAGATACGCAGTATTTT. Amino acid sequence: CATSLVAGTDTQYF.

The count of this clone is one. The genes are TRBV7-6 and TRBJ1-4; D is undetermined. CDR1 and CDR2 from the germline V gene are SGHVS and FNYEAQ. V lost 2 bases and J 6 bases, leaving 19 bases between the germline ends. The CDR3 sequence is 17 residues long. The CDR3 reads CASSLLREISSDEKLFF. The CDR3 DNA reads as TGTGCCAGCAGCTTATTGAGGGAAATTAGTTCAGATGAAAAACTGTTTTTT.

As concerns this clone: Mismatch with germline at one junction end may stem from a read error. The chain uses TRBV7-8 and TRBJ1-2; no clear D. Germline CDR1 is SGHVS and CDR2 is FQNEAQ. The CDR3 consists of 15 residues. This chain's CDR3 is CASSLAGSVNYGYTF. The CDR3, as DNA: TGTGCCAGCAGCCTAGCCGGGAGCGTTAACTATGGCTACACCTTC.

This chain uses TRBV6-1 with TRBJ2-6; no definite D call. The CDR3 contains 15 residues. Trimming cost V 1 base and J 0 bases, with 4 bases left between them. The V gene's germline CDR1 is MNHNS and CDR2 SASEGT. CDR3: CASSEDSSGANVLTF. The DNA for the CDR3 is TGTGCCAGCAGTGAAGACAGCTCTGGGGCCAACGTCCTGACTTTC.

The chain links TRBV18 to TRBJ1-1; the match to TRBD1 covers 10 bases. V was pared by 6 bases and J by 1 base, with 2 bases of the junction left unmatched. CDR1 is KGHSH, CDR2 LQKENI, per germline. The CDR3 is 14 amino acids. CDR3 coding DNA: TGTGCCAGCTCCGGGACAGGGGAGAACACTGAAGCTTTCTTT. This translates into CASSGTGENTEAFF.

This clone was counted a single time. This sequence joins TRBV5-1 and TRBJ1-2, with D unclear. CDR3 size: 14 residues. Germline lookup yields CDR1 SGHRS and CDR2 YFSETQ. V was clipped by 3 bases and J by 2 bases, with 11 bases between them. The CDR3 region has the DNA TGCGCCAGCAGCTCCGTCACAGCAAACTATGGCTACACCTTC. Its protein is CASSSVTANYGYTF.

The V and J genes are TRBV2 and TRBJ1-6; TRBD1 agrees at 10 bases. Germline V gene lookup returns CDR1 SNHLY and CDR2 FYNNEI. The J segment lost 10 bases and the V segment lost 6 bases, leaving 12 bases of the junction unmatched. There are 16 residues in the CDR3. CDR3: CASRERTGGRGSPLHF. The CDR3 DNA follows: TGTGCCAGCAGGGAAAGGACAGGGGGTAGGGGATCACCCCTCCACTTT. The complete variable domain, with remaining parts taken from reference TRBV2 and TRBJ1-6, reads EPEVTQTPSHQVTQMGQEVILRCVPISNHLYFYWYRQILGQKVEFLVSFYNNEISEKSEIFDDQFSVERPDGSNFTLKIRSTKLEDSAMYFCASRERTGGRGSPLHFGNGTRLTVT.

This chain links TRBV28 with TRBJ2-4; D is possibly TRBD1 (6 bases). Looked up from germline, CDR1 is MDHEN and CDR2 is SYDVKM. The CDR3 loop spans 15 amino acids. V dropped 5 bases and J dropped 0 bases, with 11 bases sitting between them. CDR3 protein: CASSPGQLAKNIQYF. CDR3 DNA: TGTGCCAGCAGTCCCGGACAGCTAGCCAAAAACATTCAGTACTTC.

The chain uses TRBV3-1 (or the pseudogene TRBV3-2) and TRBJ1-1; unclear D gene. Trimming shortened V by 4 bases and J by 7 bases, and 16 bases separated the two germline ends. The CDR3 loop spans 14 amino acids. The germline CDR1 and CDR2 sequences are LGHDT and YNNKEL (reference sequence). The DNA of the CDR3 is TGTGCCAGCAGCCCAAGTAGAACCGGGGTTGAAGCTTTCTTT. Its translation is CASSPSRTGVEAFF.

Worth noting for this clone: Being one base from a much bigger clone, this may be a read error. The chain combines TRBV6-5 with TRBJ1-1; D might be TRBD1 (5 bases). The CDR3 is 13 residues long. V was cut by 4 bases and J by 1 base, with 7 bases left in between. Germline CDR1 and CDR2: MNHEY and SVGAGI. This CDR3 is CASSLTENTEAFF. The CDR3 DNA is TGTGCCAGCAGTTTGACAGAGAACACTGAAGCTTTCTTT.

V is TRBV6-1 and J is TRBJ1-3; D unresolved. CDR1 and CDR2 (germline): MNHNS, SASEGT. Trimming removed 3 bases from V and 0 bases from J, with 9 bases in between. The CDR3 length is 15 residues. In DNA, the CDR3 is TGTGCCAGCAGTGATCCCTCCTTCTCTGGAAACACCATATATTTT. Translated, it gives CASSDPSFSGNTIYF.

The table lists this clone with a few counts. The J gene is TRBJ1-2, the V gene TRBV20-1, with 7 bases lining up with TRBD1. Germline loops: CDR1 DFQATT, CDR2 SNEGSKA (reference sequence). CDR3 length: 14 amino acids. V shed 3 bases and J 4 bases; nucleotides not matched to a gene: 8. The CDR3 DNA reads as TGCAGTGCTAGTGGAACAGGGGTACGCTATGGCTACACCTTC. Translating it yields CSASGTGVRYGYTF.

This clone was found once. V and J are TRBV7-9 and TRBJ2-3, with D uncertain. Per the germline V gene, CDR1 is SEHNR and CDR2 is FQNEAQ (reference sequence). The CDR3 extends over 14 amino acids. Trimming took off 1 base at V and 6 bases at J, with 11 bases between the two ends. Here the CDR3 DNA reads TGTGCCAGCAGCTTAGTAAATCCCTTGGATACGCAGTATTTT. It yields the protein CASSLVNPLDTQYF.

The V call is TRBV5-6, the J call TRBJ1-2; D is undetermined. Trimming shortened V by 1 base and J by 2 bases, and 9 bases separated the two germline ends. Looked up from germline, CDR1 is SGHDT and CDR2 is YYEEEE. The CDR3 has 14 residues. The CDR3 DNA reads TGTGCCAGCAGCTTGTCCAGGTACAACTATGGCTACACCTTC. It codes for CASSLSRYNYGYTF.

At least ten counts were recorded for this clone. The rearrangement links TRBV19 to TRBJ2-1, with D perhaps TRBD2 (6 bases). This CDR3 spans 15 amino acids. The germline V gene has CDR1 LNHDA and CDR2 SQIVND (reference sequence). V lost 3 bases, J lost 3 bases, and 12 bases lay in between. This chain's CDR3 is CASSIGGGIYNEQFF. DNA of the CDR3: TGTGCCAGTAGTATCGGTGGGGGGATCTACAATGAGCAGTTCTTC.

V is TRBV5-5 and J is TRBJ2-5; perhaps TRBD2 as D (5 bases). V was clipped by 0 bases and J by 2 bases, with 8 bases between them. In germline, CDR1 is SGHKS, CDR2 YYEKEE (reference sequence). The CDR3 has 14 residues. CDR3 protein: CASSLGGSQETQYF. As DNA, the CDR3 is TGTGCCAGCAGCTTGGGTGGGAGTCAAGAGACCCAGTACTTC.

The chain combines TRBV6-5 with TRBJ2-7; maybe TRBD1 (5 bases). V lost 1 base, J lost 0 bases, and 13 bases lay in between. The CDR3 has 16 residues. From germline, CDR1 is MNHEY and CDR2 SVGAGI. The CDR3 here is CASSYFSGKSSYEQYF. The DNA of the CDR3 is TGTGCCAGCAGTTACTTCTCAGGGAAATCCTCCTACGAGCAGTACTTC.

The chain joins TRBV19 to TRBJ1-2; D is unclear. The germline gives CDR1 LNHDA, CDR2 SQIVND (reference sequence). Deletions cut 1 base from V and 5 bases from J, with 17 bases between. This CDR3 spans 16 amino acids. The CDR3 loop is CASSIGAEKASYGYTF. For the CDR3, the DNA is TGTGCCAGTAGTATAGGAGCAGAGAAAGCGAGTTATGGCTACACCTTC.

The genes are TRBV30 and TRBJ2-7; D ambiguous. CDR3 length equals 13 residues. Germline lookup yields CDR1 GTSNPN and CDR2 SVGIG (reference sequence). Deletions cut 2 bases from V and 3 bases from J, with 11 bases between. The CDR3 reads CAWSNTGYYEQYF. DNA of the CDR3: TGTGCCTGGAGTAATACCGGTTACTACGAGCAGTACTTC.